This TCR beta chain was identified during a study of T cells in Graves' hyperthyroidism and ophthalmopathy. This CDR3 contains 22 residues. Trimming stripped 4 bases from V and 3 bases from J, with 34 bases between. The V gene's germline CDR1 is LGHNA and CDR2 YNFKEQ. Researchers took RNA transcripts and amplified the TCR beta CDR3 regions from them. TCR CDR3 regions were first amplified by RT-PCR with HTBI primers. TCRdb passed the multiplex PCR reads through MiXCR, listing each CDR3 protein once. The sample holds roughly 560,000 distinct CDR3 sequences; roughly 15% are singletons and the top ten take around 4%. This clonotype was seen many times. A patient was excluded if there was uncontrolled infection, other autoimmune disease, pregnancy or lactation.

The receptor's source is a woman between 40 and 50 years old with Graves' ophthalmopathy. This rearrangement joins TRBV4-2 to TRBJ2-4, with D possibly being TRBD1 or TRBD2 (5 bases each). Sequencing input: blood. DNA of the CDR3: TGTGCCAGCAGCCCCCCTCCTGGAGTGAGGAGCGGCAGGGCCTTAGACAAAAACATTCAGTACTTC. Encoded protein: CASSPPPGVRSGRALDKNIQYF.